Listed below are T cell receptor beta chains from one sample, sequenced in a study of OX40 agonist ivuxolimab in advanced cancers. The table came from immunoSEQ multiplex PCR; TCRdb's copy has only in-frame clones and leaves some out. This table has around 90,000 clones, over 75% appearing once. Sample: CD4+ or CD8+ T cells sorted from blood, taken in a trial of the OX40 agonist ivuxolimab. These receptors were collected from an adult with an advanced solid tumor such as melanoma, head and neck, liver or kidney cancer. Each CDR3 is given with its conserved first and last residue. D genes are given only for firm matches. Size is stated for part of the rows, as once, few or many counts, or as a class when the clone is expanded.

d_gene,j_gene,v_gene,abundance,CDR3nt,CDR3aa
NA,TRBJ2-3,TRBV5-1,NA,TGCGCCAGCAGCAACATGGGTTTCGAGGATACGCAGTATTTT,CASSNMGFEDTQYF
TRBD1,TRBJ1-2,TRBV30,once,TGTGCCTGCGCTGGACAGGGCCCGTTTGGCTACACCTTC,CACAGQGPFGYTF
NA,TRBJ1-1,TRBV28,NA,TGTGCCAGCAGCCCTATCAGGGGCGGGAACACTGAAGCTTTCTTT,CASSPIRGGNTEAFF
NA,TRBJ1-5,TRBV6-6,few,TGTGCCAGCAGTTACGGGGGCAGGGAGGCGCCCCAGCATTTT,CASSYGGREAPQHF
NA,TRBJ2-3,TRBV27,once,TGTGCCAGCAGTCTCCTTAGGACGGTGAGCACAGATACGCAGTATTTT,CASSLLRTVSTDTQYF
NA,TRBJ1-1,TRBV7-2,NA,TGTGCCAGCAGCCCAGGAAGGGGTAACACTGAAGCTTTCTTT,CASSPGRGNTEAFF
TRBD2,TRBJ2-5,TRBV19,NA,TGTGCCAGTAGTTACGGACTAGCCGAGACCCAGTACTTC,CASSYGLAETQYF
NA,TRBJ2-7,TRBV4-1,once,TGCGCCAGCAGCCAAGATGATAAACAGCTTTACGAGCAGTACTTC,CASSQDDKQLYEQYF
TRBD1,TRBJ1-2,TRBV7-3,NA,TGTGCCAGCAGCCAAACAGGGGGCTTTGGCTACACCTTC,CASSQTGGFGYTF
TRBD2,TRBJ2-7,TRBV7-2,NA,TGTGCCAGCAGCTTAGCGGGACTAGCGGGAACGGGCGAGCAGTACTTC,CASSLAGLAGTGEQYF
NA,TRBJ2-1,TRBV4-1,NA,TGCGCCAGCAGCCCCCGGGACCACCTAGATGAGCAGTTCTTC,CASSPRDHLDEQFF
NA,TRBJ2-2,TRBV6-6,NA,TGTGCCAGCAGTTATTATCCAACGAACACCGGGGAGCTGTTTTTT,CASSYYPTNTGELFF
TRBD2,TRBJ2-7,TRBV4-1,NA,TGCGCCAGCAGCCTGGGGAGGATAGCGGGCGAGCAGTACTTC,CASSLGRIAGEQYF
NA,TRBJ2-1,TRBV5-4,NA,TGTGCCAGCAGCCGGGGGGCCAAAGTTGGGGGCAATGAGCAGTTCTTC,CASSRGAKVGGNEQFF
NA,TRBJ1-5,TRBV28,NA,TGTGCCAGCAGTTTAGAACTTCCCAATCAGCCCCAGCATTTT,CASSLELPNQPQHF
NA,TRBJ1-3,TRBV30,NA,TGTGCCTGGGCTGATTCCTCTGGAAACACCATATATTTT,CAWADSSGNTIYF
NA,TRBJ1-5,TRBV6-6,NA,TGTGCCAGCAGTTACCCAGGGCTGGAACTCGATCAGCCCCAGCATTTT,CASSYPGLELDQPQHF
NA,TRBJ2-1,TRBV7-3,NA,TGTGCCAGCAGCTCCTTAGGGGGACGGCAGTTCTTC,CASSSLGGRQFF
NA,TRBJ1-4,TRBV27,NA,TGTGCCAGCAGTGCCAGGAGCCCTCGGGGTGAAAAACTGTTTTTT,CASSARSPRGEKLFF
NA,TRBJ2-5,TRBV30,NA,TGTGCCTGGAGTGCCGGGGCAGTAGAGACCCAGTACTTC,CAWSAGAVETQYF
NA,TRBJ2-3,TRBV10-1,few,TGCGCCAGCAGTGACTCGAGACTATTTAGTACGCAGTATTTT,CASSDSRLFSTQYF
NA,TRBJ2-5,TRBV10-3,once,TGTGCCATCAGTGGGTCAGCCCAAGAGACCCAGTACTTC,CAISGSAQETQYF
TRBD2,TRBJ2-3,TRBV4-1,NA,TGCGCCAGCAGCCGAGGAGGGGCTAGCGGACTCCCAGATACGCAGTATTTT,CASSRGGASGLPDTQYF
TRBD1,TRBJ1-2,TRBV6-5,few,TGTGCCAGCAGCCGACAGGGGTATGGCTACACCTTC,CASSRQGYGYTF
TRBD1,TRBJ2-3,TRBV2,NA,TGTGCCAGCGGAGCAATACACGCAGGGGGTAGGGATACGCAGTATTTT,CASGAIHAGGRDTQYF
TRBD2,TRBJ2-5,TRBV11-2,NA,TGTGCCAGCAGTCGCGGGGGGGTAGAGACCCAGTACTTC,CASSRGGVETQYF
NA,TRBJ1-3,TRBV5-6,NA,TGTGCCAGCAGCTTGCGTAGCTCTGGAAACACCATATATTTT,CASSLRSSGNTIYF
TRBD2,TRBJ2-2,TRBV19,NA,TGTGCCAGTAGTAGGTGGACTAGCGGGAGGCAAGACACCGGGGAGCTGTTTTTT,CASSRWTSGRQDTGELFF
TRBD1,TRBJ2-7,TRBV28,few,TGTGCCAGCAGTCCTAGGACAGGGAGCTCCTACGAGCAGTACTTC,CASSPRTGSSYEQYF
NA,TRBJ1-1,TRBV2,NA,TGTGCCAGCAGGGGGGGTAGGGACACTGAAGCTTTCTTT,CASRGGRDTEAFF
TRBD2,TRBJ2-1,TRBV28,NA,TGTGCCAGCAGCCCACTAGCGGGAGGGGGGGGTTTCGGTGAGCAGTTCTTC,CASSPLAGGGGFGEQFF
NA,TRBJ1-1,TRBV30,NA,TGTGCCTGGAGTAACGCAGGAAACACTGAAGCTTTCTTT,CAWSNAGNTEAFF
NA,TRBJ1-1,TRBV7-9,once,TGTGCCAGTTTTGACAAGAACACTGAAGCTTTCTTT,CASFDKNTEAFF
TRBD2,TRBJ2-7,TRBV6-5,NA,TGTGCCAGCAGTTACCCCAAGACTAGCGGGAGTTACGAGCAGCACTTC,CASSYPKTSGSYEQHF
TRBD2,TRBJ2-7,TRBV6-5,NA,TGTGCCAGCAGTTACCTCTACGGGGAGGGCCTCGGTGAGCAGTACTTC,CASSYLYGEGLGEQYF